A single sample gave rise to the 28 T cell receptor beta chains below, sequenced in a study of TIL therapy for anti-PD-1-resistant metastatic lung cancer. The libraries were made with immunoSEQ v3. The table came from immunoSEQ multiplex PCR; TCRdb's copy has only in-frame clones and leaves some out. The sample holds 25,000 to 35,000 clones; around three quarters are singletons and the top ten take 2.5% to 3%. The time point was: pre-treatment sample, taken before nivolumab and TIL therapy. The sequencing here drew on blood, taken at baseline. These receptors came from a woman between 25 and 80 years old with non-small cell lung cancer.

This chain joins TRBV12-5 and TRBJ2-7; a weak D match, TRBD2 (6 bases). This CDR3 has 11 residues. The germline V and J ends were trimmed by 6 bases and 6 bases, with 9 bases remaining between them. The germline CDR1 and CDR2 sequences are LGHNT and FRNRAP. For the CDR3, the DNA is TGTGCTAGTGGAGGGGAGGTCGAGCAGTACTTC. Translated, it gives CASGGEVEQYF.

CDR3: CASSFPGNTEAFF. CDR3 sequence (DNA): TGTGCCAGCAGCTTTCCCGGGAACACTGAAGCTTTCTTT. V is TRBV5-8 and J is TRBJ1-1; D call uncertain. CDR1 and CDR2 from the germline V gene are SGHTS and YDEGEE. Trimming pared 2 bases from V and 1 base from J, leaving 6 bases between. This CDR3 has 13 residues.

The sample holds one count of this clone. The rearrangement uses TRBV9 and TRBJ1-5; D is unclear. Germline CDR1 and CDR2: SGDLS and YYNGEE. Trimming removed 4 bases from V and 0 bases from J, with 11 bases in between. This CDR3 region has 15 residues. CDR3 sequence: CASSRSLNSNQPQHF. For the CDR3, the DNA is TGTGCCAGCAGCCGCAGCCTGAATAGCAATCAGCCCCAGCATTTT.

This rearrangement joins TRBV7-2 to TRBJ2-1, with a possible D match to TRBD1 (6 bases). The CDR3 is 14 amino acids. Germline V gives CDR1 SGHTA, CDR2 FQGNSA. V shed 4 bases and J shed 11 bases, with 18 bases lying between them. The CDR3 DNA reads TGTGCCAGCAGCTACCGTCCAGGGGACCCTCAGCAGTTCTTC. Translation: CASSYRPGDPQQFF.

CDR3 in amino acids: CASSFGQGGQETQYF. Written as DNA, the CDR3 is TGTGCCAGCAGCTTTGGGCAGGGAGGGCAAGAGACCCAGTACTTC. V is TRBV5-8 and J is TRBJ2-5; TRBD2 matches at 7 bases. Trimming at V came to 2 bases and at J to 2 bases, leaving 6 bases not matched to a gene. Germline V lookup: CDR1 SGHTS, CDR2 YDEGEE. This CDR3 region has 15 residues.

The V call is TRBV20-1, the J call TRBJ2-1; D gene uncertain. CDR3 length: 11 residues. Trimming shortened V by 5 bases and J by 7 bases, and 9 bases separated the two germline ends. Germline V gives CDR1 DFQATT, CDR2 SNEGSKA (reference sequence). The CDR3 here is CSARIGNEQFF. CDR3 sequence (DNA): TGCAGTGCTCGAATAGGGAATGAGCAGTTCTTC.

CDR3 amino acids: CAISESVLNTEAFF. CDR3 bases: TGTGCCATCAGTGAATCGGTCTTAAACACTGAAGCTTTCTTT. J is TRBJ1-1 and V is TRBV10-3; D is ambiguous. Looked up from germline, CDR1 is ENHRY and CDR2 is SYGVKD. The V gene lost 3 bases and the J gene lost 2 bases, with 10 bases spanning the gap. The CDR3 covers 14 residues.

The V call is TRBV14, the J call TRBJ2-5; unclear D gene. Trimming took off 3 bases at V and 4 bases at J, with 6 bases between the two ends. The V gene's germline CDR1 is SGHDN and CDR2 FVKESK. This CDR3 spans 12 amino acids. The CDR3 reads CASSQSLETQYF. CDR3 DNA sequence: TGTGCCAGCAGCCAGTCCCTAGAGACCCAGTACTTC.

This chain uses TRBV5-1 with TRBJ2-5; TRBD1 matches at 8 bases. V was clipped by 0 bases and J by 0 bases; unmatched bases: 1. Per the germline V gene, CDR1 is SGHRS and CDR2 is YFSETQ. This CDR3 is 15 amino acids long. The CDR3: CASSLGTGNQETQYF. CDR3 nucleotide sequence: TGCGCCAGCAGCTTGGGGACAGGGAACCAAGAGACCCAGTACTTC.

DNA of the CDR3: TGTGCCAGCACCGTCGCTGCCGATGGGACAGATACGCAGTATTTT. This sequence encodes CASTVAADGTDTQYF. This chain links TRBV9 with TRBJ2-3; D not certain. Trimming stripped 6 bases from V and 3 bases from J, with 17 bases between. This CDR3 is 15 amino acids long. The germline gives CDR1 SGDLS, CDR2 YYNGEE.

The rearrangement joins TRBV7-9 to TRBJ2-4, with 8 bases fitting TRBD1. Germline lookup yields CDR1 SEHNR and CDR2 FQNEAQ (reference sequence). The CDR3 is made up of 18 amino acids. The junction had 10 bases not matched to a gene; V was cut back by 3 bases and J by 0 bases. The CDR3 DNA is TGTGCCAGCAGCTTTATCTCCGGGACAGGATTAGCCAAAAACATTCAGTACTTC. It specifies CASSFISGTGLAKNIQYF.

The chain combines TRBV11-1 with TRBJ2-1; 10 bases fit TRBD2. The V gene's germline CDR1 is SGHAT and CDR2 FQDESV (reference sequence). The CDR3 has 14 residues. Trimming took 2 bases from V and 9 from J; bases not matched to a gene: 4. The CDR3 here is CASSLLAGVFEQFF. The CDR3 DNA sequence: TGTGCCAGCAGCTTACTAGCGGGAGTGTTTGAGCAGTTCTTC. Full variable domain (rest looked up from reference TRBV11-1 and TRBJ2-1): EAEVAQSPRYKITEKSQAVAFWCDPISGHATLYWYRQILGQGPELLVQFQDESVVDDSQLPKDRFSAERLKGVDSTLKIQPAELGDSAMYLCASSLLAGVFEQFFGPGTRLTVL.

The rearrangement uses TRBV15 and TRBJ2-5; 9 bases agree with TRBD1. V trimming: 5 bases; J trimming: 4 bases; junction bases outside the gene matches: 5. Germline lookup yields CDR1 LNHNV and CDR2 YYDKDF (reference sequence). The CDR3 runs 14 residues. DNA of the CDR3: TGTGCCACCAGCGGACCGGACAGGGGAGAGACCCAGTACTTC. Encoded protein: CATSGPDRGETQYF.

The rearrangement links TRBV6-5 to TRBJ2-4, with unresolved D. The V end was cut by 8 bases, the J end by 9 bases, with 11 bases between. This CDR3 contains 11 residues. Germline values: CDR1 MNHEY, CDR2 SVGAGI. CDR3 bases: TGTGCCAGCGCTCTGAAGAGCATTCAGTACTTC. This translates into CASALKSIQYF.

In regard to this clone: The same CDR3 also results from other DNA sequences found in this sample. The chain links TRBV5-1 to TRBJ2-3; maybe TRBD2 (6 bases). CDR1 and CDR2 from the germline V gene are SGHRS and YFSETQ. CDR3 length: 15 residues. V lost 2 bases and J 0 bases, leaving 10 bases between the germline ends. CDR3 nucleotides: TGCGCCAGCAGCTTAGCGGGTACTAGCACAGATACGCAGTATTTT. Its protein is CASSLAGTSTDTQYF.

The chain links TRBV5-8 to TRBJ2-3, with TRBD2 identical over 7 bases. The CDR3 contains 13 residues. V shed 4 bases, J shed 3 bases, and the junction held 2 bases outside the gene matches. From germline, CDR1 is SGHTS and CDR2 YDEGEE. The CDR3 nucleotides read TGTGCCAGCAGCAAGCGGGATACAGATACGCAGTATTTT. Residues: CASSKRDTDTQYF.

V gene TRBV5-6 combines with J gene TRBJ2-5; 10 positions agree with TRBD2. With the DNA end fitting TRBJ2-7 better, the J assignment may be wrong. Germline CDR1 is SGHDT and CDR2 is YYEEEE. The CDR3 is 17 residues long. The CDR3 DNA follows: TGTGCCAGCAGCGCACCATACAGCGGGAGGGCCCCCTACGAGCAGTACTTC. Encoded protein: CASSAPYSGRAPYEQYF.

V is TRBV6-1 and J is TRBJ2-5; 7 positions match TRBD2. Germline CDR1 reads MNHNS; CDR2 reads SASEGT. The CDR3 runs to 14 residues. After removal of 4 bases from V and 2 bases from J, the junction contained 4 bases not matched to a gene. DNA for the CDR3: TGTGCCAGCAGTGGAGGACTAGTGCAAGAGACCCAGTACTTC. Translation: CASSGGLVQETQYF.

This chain links TRBV15 with TRBJ2-3, with 8 bases identical to TRBD2. CDR3 length: 17 residues. Germline V gene data show CDR1 as LNHNV and CDR2 as YYDKDF (reference sequence). J gave up 3 bases and V 0 bases, and 8 bases lay outside the gene matches. CDR3 sequence: CATSRDGRAMGTDTQYF. The CDR3 coding sequence is TGTGCCACCAGCAGAGACGGGAGGGCGATGGGGACAGATACGCAGTATTTT.

Only a few counts were recorded for this clone. The rearrangement joins TRBV11-1 to TRBJ2-1, with no clear D. The V gene's germline CDR1 is SGHAT and CDR2 FQDESV (reference sequence). The CDR3 has 13 amino acids. Trimming shortened V by 5 bases and J by 9 bases, and 14 bases separated the two germline ends. CDR3 protein: CASSATLAGEQFF. The DNA of the CDR3 is TGTGCCAGCAGCGCCACCCTGGCTGGTGAGCAGTTCTTC.

The chain links TRBV6-1 to TRBJ1-1, with 9 positions matching TRBD1. Per the germline V gene, CDR1 is MNHNS and CDR2 is SASEGT. The trim removed 5 bases at V and 3 bases at J, leaving 10 bases unmatched. The CDR3 consists of 16 residues. The CDR3 reads CASSKGTGRGDTEAFF. In DNA, the CDR3 is TGTGCCAGCAGTAAAGGGACAGGGCGGGGTGACACTGAAGCTTTCTTT.

The rearrangement links TRBV2 to TRBJ1-2; 7 bases map to TRBD1. Germline CDR1 and CDR2: SNHLY and FYNNEI. J lost 3 bases, V lost 2 bases, and 6 bases had no gene match. CDR3 size: 15 residues. CDR3 sequence (DNA): TGTGCCAGCAGTGAATGGGCAGGGGGGGACTATGGCTACACCTTC. It encodes CASSEWAGGDYGYTF.

This sequence joins TRBV5-1 and TRBJ2-7; D might be TRBD2 (7 bases). Per the germline V gene, CDR1 is SGHRS and CDR2 is YFSETQ. This CDR3 comprises 15 residues. V was clipped by 4 bases and J by 6 bases, with 20 bases between them. CDR3 bases: TGCGCCAGCAGCCCCACGGGGGGCGCTATCAGCGAGCAGTACTTC. Translation gives CASSPTGGAISEQYF.

The chain joins TRBV15 to TRBJ2-3; no clear D gene. CDR1 and CDR2 (germline): LNHNV, YYDKDF (reference sequence). The CDR3 spans 14 residues. V lost 3 bases, J lost 3 bases, and 10 bases lay in between. Here the CDR3 reads CATSSQTRTDTQYF. The CDR3 DNA reads TGTGCCACCAGCAGCCAAACTCGGACAGATACGCAGTATTTT.

A few counts support this clone. The chain employs TRBV2 and TRBJ1-1; the match to TRBD1 covers 10 bases. The germline V gene encodes CDR1 SNHLY and CDR2 FYNNEI. This CDR3 has 15 residues. The V and J ends lost 8 bases and 8 bases, in that order; junction bases with no gene match: 14. CDR3 loop: CASLWDRGGPNEAFF. In DNA form, the CDR3 reads TGTGCCAGCCTTTGGGACAGGGGCGGACCAAACGAAGCTTTCTTT.

This sequence joins TRBV7-8 and TRBJ2-1; 10 nucleotides agree with TRBD2. Germline assignment: CDR1 SGHVS and CDR2 FQNEAQ. J lost 7 bases, V lost 4 bases, and 13 bases had no gene match. This CDR3 comprises 17 residues. CDR3 DNA sequence: TGTGCCAGCAGCTGGAGGGTAGCGGGAGGCCAGGGTAATGAGCAGTTCTTC. This codes for CASSWRVAGGQGNEQFF.

The V call is TRBV30, the J call TRBJ1-1, with TRBD1 as a possible D gene (6 bases). The CDR3 loop spans 13 amino acids. Germline CDR1 is GTSNPN and CDR2 is SVGIG (reference sequence). As DNA, the CDR3 is TGTGGCCTTCGAATAGGGGGGGCCACTGAAGCTTTCTTT. Translating gives CGLRIGGATEAFF.

The chain has TRBV21-1 and TRBJ2-2; the table calls TRBD2, which could not be checked here. TRBV21-1 is a recognized pseudogene. The CDR3 sequence is 16 residues long. The CDR3 sequence is CASSKDGRTYTGELFF. Written as DNA, the CDR3 is TGTGCCAGCAGCAAAGATGGTCGGACTTACACCGGGGAGCTGTTTTTT.